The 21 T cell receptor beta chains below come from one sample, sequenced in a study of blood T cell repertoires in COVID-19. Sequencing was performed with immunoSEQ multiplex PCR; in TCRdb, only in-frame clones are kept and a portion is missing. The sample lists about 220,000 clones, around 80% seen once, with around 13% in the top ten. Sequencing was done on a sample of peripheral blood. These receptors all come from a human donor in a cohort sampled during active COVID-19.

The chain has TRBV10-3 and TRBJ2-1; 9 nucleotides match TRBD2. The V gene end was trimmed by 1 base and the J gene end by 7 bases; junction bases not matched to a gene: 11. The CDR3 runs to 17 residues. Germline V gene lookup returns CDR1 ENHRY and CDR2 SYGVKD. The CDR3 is CAISELGTSRKMNEQFF. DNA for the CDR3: TGTGCCATCAGTGAGTTGGGGACTAGCAGAAAGATGAATGAGCAGTTCTTC.

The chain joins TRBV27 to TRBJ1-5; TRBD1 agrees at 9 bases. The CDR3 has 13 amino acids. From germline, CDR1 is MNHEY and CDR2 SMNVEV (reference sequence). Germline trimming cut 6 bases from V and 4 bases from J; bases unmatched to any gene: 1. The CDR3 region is CASRGQGNQPQHF. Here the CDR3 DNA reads TGTGCCAGCAGGGGACAGGGTAATCAGCCCCAGCATTTT.

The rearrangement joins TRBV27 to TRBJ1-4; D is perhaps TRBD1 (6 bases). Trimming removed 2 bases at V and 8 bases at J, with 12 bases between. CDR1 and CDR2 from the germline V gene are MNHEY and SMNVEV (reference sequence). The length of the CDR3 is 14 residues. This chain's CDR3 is CASSLGQYDEKLFF. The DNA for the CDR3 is TGTGCCAGCAGTTTAGGACAGTATGACGAAAAACTGTTTTTT.

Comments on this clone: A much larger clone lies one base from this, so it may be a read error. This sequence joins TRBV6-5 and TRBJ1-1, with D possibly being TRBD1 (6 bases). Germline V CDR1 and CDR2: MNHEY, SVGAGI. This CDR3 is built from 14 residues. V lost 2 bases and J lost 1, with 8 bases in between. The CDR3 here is CASSYQGTNTEAFF. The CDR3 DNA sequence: TGTGCCAGCAGTTACCAGGGGACGAACACTGAAGCTTTCTTT.

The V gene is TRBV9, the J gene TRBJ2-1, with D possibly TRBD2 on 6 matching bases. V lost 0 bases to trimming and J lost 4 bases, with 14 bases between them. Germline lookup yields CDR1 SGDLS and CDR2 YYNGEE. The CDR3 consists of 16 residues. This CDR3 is CASSVDNGGLYNEQFF. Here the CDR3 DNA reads TGTGCCAGCAGCGTAGATAACGGGGGACTGTACAATGAGCAGTTCTTC.

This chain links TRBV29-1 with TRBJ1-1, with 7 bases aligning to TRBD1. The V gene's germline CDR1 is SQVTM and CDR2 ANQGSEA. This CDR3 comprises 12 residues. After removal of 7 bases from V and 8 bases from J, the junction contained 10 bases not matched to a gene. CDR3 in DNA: TGCAGCGGCAGACAGGGCGTCGGAGAAGCTTTCTTT. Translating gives CSGRQGVGEAFF.

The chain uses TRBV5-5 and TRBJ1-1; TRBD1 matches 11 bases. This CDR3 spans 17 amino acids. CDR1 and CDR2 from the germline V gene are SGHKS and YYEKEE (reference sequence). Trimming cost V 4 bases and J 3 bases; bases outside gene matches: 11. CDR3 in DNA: TGTGCCAGCAGCGTACCCTGGGACAGGGGGGGGTACACTGAAGCTTTCTTT. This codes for CASSVPWDRGGYTEAFF.

CDR3 DNA sequence: TGTGCCAGCAGCAAAGAACCCGAGGGAACTGAAGCTTTCTTT. It yields the protein CASSKEPEGTEAFF. The chain uses TRBV21-1 and TRBJ1-1. TRBV21-1 is a pseudogene. CDR3 length: 14 residues.

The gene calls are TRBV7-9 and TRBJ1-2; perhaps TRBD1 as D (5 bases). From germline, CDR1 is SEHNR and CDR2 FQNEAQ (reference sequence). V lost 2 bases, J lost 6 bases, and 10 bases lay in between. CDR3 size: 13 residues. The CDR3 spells CASSLNTGDGYTF. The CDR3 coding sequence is TGTGCCAGCAGCTTAAATACGGGGGATGGCTACACCTTC.

CDR3 DNA: TGTGCCAGTAGTATAGACACGCAGGCCGGGGAGCTGTTTTTT. Translation: CASSIDTQAGELFF. The chain links TRBV19 to TRBJ2-2, with no clear D. Between the trimmed V and J ends, which lost 0 bases and 6 bases, there was a span of 8 bases. Per germline, CDR1 LNHDA and CDR2 SQIVND (reference sequence). The CDR3 contains 14 residues. The variable domain in full, with the rest retrieved from reference TRBV19 and TRBJ2-2, is DGGITQSPKYLFRKEGQNVTLSCEQNLNHDAMYWYRQDPGQGLRLIYYSQIVNDFQKGDIAEGYSVSREKKESFPLTVTSAQKNPTAFYLCASSIDTQAGELFFGEGSRLTVL.

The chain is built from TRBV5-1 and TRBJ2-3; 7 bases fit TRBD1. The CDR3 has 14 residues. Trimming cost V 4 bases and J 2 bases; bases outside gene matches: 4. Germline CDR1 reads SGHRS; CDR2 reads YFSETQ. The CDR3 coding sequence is TGCGCCAGCAGCAAAGACAGGGCCACAGATACGCAGTATTTT. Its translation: CASSKDRATDTQYF.

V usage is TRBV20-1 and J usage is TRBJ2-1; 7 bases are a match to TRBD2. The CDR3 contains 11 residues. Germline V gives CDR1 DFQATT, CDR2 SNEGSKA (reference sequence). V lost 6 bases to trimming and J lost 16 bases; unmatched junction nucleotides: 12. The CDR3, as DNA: TGCAGTGCCAGCGCGGCGGGAGAACAATTCTTC. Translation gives CSASAAGEQFF.

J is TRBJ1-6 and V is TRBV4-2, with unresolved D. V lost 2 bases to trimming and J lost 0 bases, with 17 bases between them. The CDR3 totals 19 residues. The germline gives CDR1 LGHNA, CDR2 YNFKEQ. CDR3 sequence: CASSQNPPEDFSYNSPLHF. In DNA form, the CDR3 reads TGTGCCAGCAGCCAAAACCCCCCAGAGGATTTCTCCTATAATTCACCCCTCCACTTT.

The CDR3 sequence is CASSSSYEQYF. CDR3 in DNA: TGTGCCAGCAGTTCTTCCTACGAGCAGTACTTC. The chain couples TRBV28 to TRBJ2-7; the D is unclear. V lost 4 bases to trimming and J lost 1 base, with 2 bases between them. Germline CDR1 and CDR2: MDHEN and SYDVKM. This CDR3 comprises 11 residues.

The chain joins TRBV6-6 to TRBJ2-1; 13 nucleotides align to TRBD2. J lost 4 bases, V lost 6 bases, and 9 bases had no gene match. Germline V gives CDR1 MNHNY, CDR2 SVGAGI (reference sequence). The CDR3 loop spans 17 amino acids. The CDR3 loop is CASSRHTSGRGYNEQFF. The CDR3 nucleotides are TGTGCCAGCAGCCGACACACTAGCGGGAGGGGATACAATGAGCAGTTCTTC.

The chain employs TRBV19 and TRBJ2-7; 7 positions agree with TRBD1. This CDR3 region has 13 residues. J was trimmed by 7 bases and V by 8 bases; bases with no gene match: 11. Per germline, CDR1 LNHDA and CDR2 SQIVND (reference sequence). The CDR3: CASGGRQGGEQYF. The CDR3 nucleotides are TGTGCCAGTGGGGGTCGACAGGGCGGAGAGCAGTACTTC.

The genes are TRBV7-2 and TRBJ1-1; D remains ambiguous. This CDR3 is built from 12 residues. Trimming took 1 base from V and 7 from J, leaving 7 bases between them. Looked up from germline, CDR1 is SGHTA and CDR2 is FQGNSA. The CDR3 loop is CASSLGGDEAFF. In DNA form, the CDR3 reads TGTGCCAGCAGCTTAGGGGGAGATGAAGCTTTCTTT. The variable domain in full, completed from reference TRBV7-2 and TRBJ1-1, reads GAGVSQSPSNKVTEKGKDVELRCDPISGHTALYWYRQSLGQGLEFLIYFQGNSAPDKSGLPSDRFSAERTGGSVSTLTIQRTQQEDSAVYLCASSLGGDEAFFGQGTRLTVV.

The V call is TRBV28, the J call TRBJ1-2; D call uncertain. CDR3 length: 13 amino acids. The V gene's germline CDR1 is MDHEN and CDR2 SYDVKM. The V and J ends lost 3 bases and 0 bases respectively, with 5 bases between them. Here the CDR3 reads CASSFQANYGYTF. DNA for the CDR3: TGTGCCAGCAGTTTTCAGGCTAACTATGGCTACACCTTC.

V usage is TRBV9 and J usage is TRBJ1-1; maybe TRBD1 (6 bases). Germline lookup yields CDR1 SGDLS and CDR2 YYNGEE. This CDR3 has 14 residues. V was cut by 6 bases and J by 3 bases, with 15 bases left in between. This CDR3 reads CASNYGGQDTEAFF. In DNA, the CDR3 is TGTGCCAGCAATTACGGGGGGCAGGACACTGAAGCTTTCTTT.

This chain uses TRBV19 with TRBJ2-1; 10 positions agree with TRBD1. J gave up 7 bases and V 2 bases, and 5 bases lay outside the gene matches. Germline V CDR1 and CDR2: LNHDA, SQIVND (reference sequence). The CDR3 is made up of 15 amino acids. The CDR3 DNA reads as TGTGCCAGTAGTATATTGGGACAGGGGATAAATGAGCAGTTCTTC. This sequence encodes CASSILGQGINEQFF.

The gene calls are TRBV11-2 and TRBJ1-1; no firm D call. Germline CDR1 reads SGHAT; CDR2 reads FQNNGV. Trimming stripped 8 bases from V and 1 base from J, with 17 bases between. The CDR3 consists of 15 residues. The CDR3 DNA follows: TGTGCCAGCGCCGGCGGGGTGCCTGGGAACACTGAAGCTTTCTTT. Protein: CASAGGVPGNTEAFF.